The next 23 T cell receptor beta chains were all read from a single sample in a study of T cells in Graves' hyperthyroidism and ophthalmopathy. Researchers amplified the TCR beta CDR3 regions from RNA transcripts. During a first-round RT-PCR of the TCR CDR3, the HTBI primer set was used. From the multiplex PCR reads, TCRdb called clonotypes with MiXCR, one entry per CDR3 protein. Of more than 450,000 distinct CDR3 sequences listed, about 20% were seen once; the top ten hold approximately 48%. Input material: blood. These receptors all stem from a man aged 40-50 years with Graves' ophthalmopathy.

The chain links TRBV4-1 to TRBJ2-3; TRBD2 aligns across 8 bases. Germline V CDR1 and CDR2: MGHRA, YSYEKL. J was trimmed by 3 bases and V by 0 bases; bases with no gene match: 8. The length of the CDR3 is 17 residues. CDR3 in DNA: TGCGCCAGCAGCCAAGAGGGACGGGGGGGTGTTACAGATACGCAGTATTTT. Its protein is CASSQEGRGGVTDTQYF.

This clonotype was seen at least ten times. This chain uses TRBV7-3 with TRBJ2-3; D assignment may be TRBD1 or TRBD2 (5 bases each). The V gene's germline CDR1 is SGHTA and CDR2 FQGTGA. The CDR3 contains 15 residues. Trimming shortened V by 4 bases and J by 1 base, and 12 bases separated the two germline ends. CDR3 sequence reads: CASSSRGGGTDTQYF. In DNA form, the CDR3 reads TGTGCCAGCAGCTCCCGTGGGGGAGGCACAGATACGCAGTATTTT.

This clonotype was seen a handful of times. In DNA, the CDR3 is TGTGCCAGCAGCCCCCTAGCGGGGGTGGGGGAGAACACTGAAGCTTTCTTT. Its translation: CASSPLAGVGENTEAFF. The chain recombines TRBV7-9 with TRBJ1-1; the D gene is possibly TRBD1 (5 bases). V lost 5 bases, J lost 1 base, and 20 bases lay in between. The CDR3 runs to 17 residues. Germline CDR1 is SEHNR and CDR2 is FQNEAQ (reference sequence). Supplemented by reference TRBV7-9 and TRBJ1-1, the full variable domain reads DTGVSQNPRHKITKRGQNVTFRCDPISEHNRLYWYRQTLGQGPEFLTYFQNEAQLEKSRLLSDRFSAERPKGSFSTLEIQRTEQGDSAMYLCASSPLAGVGENTEAFFGQGTRLTVV.

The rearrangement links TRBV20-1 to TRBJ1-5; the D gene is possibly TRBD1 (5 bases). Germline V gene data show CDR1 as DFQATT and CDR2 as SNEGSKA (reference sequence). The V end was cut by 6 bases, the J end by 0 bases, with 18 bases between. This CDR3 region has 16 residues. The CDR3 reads CSAAGARTYSNQPQHF. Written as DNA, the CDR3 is TGCAGTGCCGCCGGGGCCAGGACCTATAGCAATCAGCCCCAGCATTTT.

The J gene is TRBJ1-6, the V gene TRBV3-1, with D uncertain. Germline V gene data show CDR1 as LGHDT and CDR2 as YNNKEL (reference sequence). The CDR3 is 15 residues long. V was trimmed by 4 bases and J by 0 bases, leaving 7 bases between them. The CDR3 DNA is TGTGCCAGCAGCCTCGTAGACTCCTATAATTCACCCCTCCACTTT. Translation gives CASSLVDSYNSPLHF.

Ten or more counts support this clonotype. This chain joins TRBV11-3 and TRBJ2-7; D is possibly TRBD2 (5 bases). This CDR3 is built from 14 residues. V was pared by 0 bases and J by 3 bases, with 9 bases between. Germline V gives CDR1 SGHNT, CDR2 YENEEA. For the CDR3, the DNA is TGTGCCAGCAGCTTAGAGGATAGCGTCTACGAGCAGTACTTC. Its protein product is CASSLEDSVYEQYF. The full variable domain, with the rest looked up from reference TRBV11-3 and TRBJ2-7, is EAGVVQSPRYKIIEKKQPVAFWCNPISGHNTLYWYLQNLGQGPELLIRYENEEAVDDSQLPKDRFSAERLKGVDSTLKIQPAELGDSAVYLCASSLEDSVYEQYFGPGTRLTVT.

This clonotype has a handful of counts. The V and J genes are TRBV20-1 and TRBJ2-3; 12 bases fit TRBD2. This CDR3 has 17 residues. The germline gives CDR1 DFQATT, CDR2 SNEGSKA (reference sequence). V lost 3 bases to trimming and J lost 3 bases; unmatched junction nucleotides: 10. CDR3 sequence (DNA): TGCAGTGCTAGTAGGCTAGCGGGAGGGCCTTGGACAGATACGCAGTATTTT. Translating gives CSASRLAGGPWTDTQYF.

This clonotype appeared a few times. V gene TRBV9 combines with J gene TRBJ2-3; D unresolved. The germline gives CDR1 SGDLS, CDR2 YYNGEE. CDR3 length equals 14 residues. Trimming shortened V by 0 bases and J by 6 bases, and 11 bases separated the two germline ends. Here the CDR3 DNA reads TGTGCCAGCAGCGTAGAAATCGGAGTTGATACGCAGTATTTT. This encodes CASSVEIGVDTQYF.

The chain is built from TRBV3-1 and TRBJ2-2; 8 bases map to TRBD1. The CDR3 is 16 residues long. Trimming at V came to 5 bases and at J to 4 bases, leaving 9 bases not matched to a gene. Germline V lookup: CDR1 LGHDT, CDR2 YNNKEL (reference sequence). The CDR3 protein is CASSLDRAGSTGELFF. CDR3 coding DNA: TGTGCCAGCAGCTTGGACAGGGCGGGCAGCACCGGGGAGCTGTTTTTT.

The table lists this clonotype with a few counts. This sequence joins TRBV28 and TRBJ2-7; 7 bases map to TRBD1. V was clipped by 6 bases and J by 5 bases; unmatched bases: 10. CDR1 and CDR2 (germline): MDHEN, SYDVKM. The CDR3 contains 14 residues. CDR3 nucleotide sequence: TGTGCCAGCAGCCGGTGGACAGGAACGGACGAGCAGTACTTC. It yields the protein CASSRWTGTDEQYF. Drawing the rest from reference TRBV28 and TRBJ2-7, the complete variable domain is DVKVTQSSRYLVKRTGEKVFLECVQDMDHENMFWYRQDPGLGLRLIYFSYDVKMKEKGDIPEGYSVSREKKERFSLILESASTNQTSMYLCASSRWTGTDEQYFGPGTRLTVT.

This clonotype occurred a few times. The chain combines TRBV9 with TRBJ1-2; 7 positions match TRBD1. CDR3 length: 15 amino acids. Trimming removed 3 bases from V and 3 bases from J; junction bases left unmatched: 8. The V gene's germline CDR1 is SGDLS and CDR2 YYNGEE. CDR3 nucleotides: TGTGCCAGCAGCGGATACAGGGGCACCGACTATGGCTACACCTTC. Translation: CASSGYRGTDYGYTF.

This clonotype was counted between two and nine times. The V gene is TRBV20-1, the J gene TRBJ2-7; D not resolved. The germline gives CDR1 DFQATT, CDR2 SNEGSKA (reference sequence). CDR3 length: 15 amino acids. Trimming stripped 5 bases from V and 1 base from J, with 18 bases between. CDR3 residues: CSARYTWGASYEQYF. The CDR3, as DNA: TGCAGTGCTCGCTACACCTGGGGTGCATCCTACGAGCAGTACTTC.

The CDR3 loop reads CASSFDLSPGGELFF. The CDR3, as DNA: TGTGCCAGCAGCTTCGACCTCTCCCCTGGCGGGGAGCTGTTTTTT. The rearrangement uses TRBV5-8 and TRBJ2-2; D not resolved. The CDR3 runs to 15 residues. The germline V and J ends were trimmed by 2 bases and 7 bases, with 15 bases remaining between them. Germline V gene sequence: CDR1 SGHTS, CDR2 YDEGEE.

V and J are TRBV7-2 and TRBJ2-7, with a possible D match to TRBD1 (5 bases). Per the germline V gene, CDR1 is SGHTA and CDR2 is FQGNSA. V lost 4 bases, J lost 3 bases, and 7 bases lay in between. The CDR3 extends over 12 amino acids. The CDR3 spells CASSSDNYEQYF. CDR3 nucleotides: TGTGCCAGCAGCTCGGACAACTACGAGCAGTACTTC.

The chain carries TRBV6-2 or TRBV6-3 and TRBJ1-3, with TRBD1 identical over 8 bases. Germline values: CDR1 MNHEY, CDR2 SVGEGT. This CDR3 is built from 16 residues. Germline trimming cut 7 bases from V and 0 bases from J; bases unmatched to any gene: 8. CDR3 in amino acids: CASNHGTGRSGNTIYF. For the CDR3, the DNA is TGTGCCAGCAACCATGGGACAGGTCGCTCTGGAAACACCATATATTTT.

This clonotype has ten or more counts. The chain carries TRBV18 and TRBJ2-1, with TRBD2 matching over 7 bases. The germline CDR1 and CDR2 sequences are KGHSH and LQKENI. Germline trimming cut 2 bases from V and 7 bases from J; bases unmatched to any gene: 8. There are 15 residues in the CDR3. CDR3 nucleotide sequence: TGTGCCAGCTCACCAGAAGGGCGGGGGAGGAATGAGCAGTTCTTC. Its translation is CASSPEGRGRNEQFF.

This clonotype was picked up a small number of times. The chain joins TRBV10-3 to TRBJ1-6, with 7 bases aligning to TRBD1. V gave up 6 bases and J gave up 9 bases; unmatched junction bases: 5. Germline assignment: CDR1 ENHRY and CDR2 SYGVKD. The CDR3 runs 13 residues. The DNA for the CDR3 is TGTGCCATCAGGGGACAGTTGGGTTCACCCCTCCACTTT. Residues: CAIRGQLGSPLHF.

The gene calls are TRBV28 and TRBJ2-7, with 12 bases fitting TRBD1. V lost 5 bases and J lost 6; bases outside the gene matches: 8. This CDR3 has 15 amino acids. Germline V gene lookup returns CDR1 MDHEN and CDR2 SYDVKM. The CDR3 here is CASSPLRDRGREQYF. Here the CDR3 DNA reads TGTGCCAGCAGTCCTCTCCGGGACAGGGGGCGCGAGCAGTACTTC.

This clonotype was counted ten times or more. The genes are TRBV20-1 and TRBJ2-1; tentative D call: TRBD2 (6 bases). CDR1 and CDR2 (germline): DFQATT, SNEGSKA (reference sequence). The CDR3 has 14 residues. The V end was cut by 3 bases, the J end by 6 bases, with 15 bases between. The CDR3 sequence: CSASPRLGRNEQFF. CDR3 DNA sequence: TGCAGTGCTAGTCCACGACTAGGCCGCAATGAGCAGTTCTTC.

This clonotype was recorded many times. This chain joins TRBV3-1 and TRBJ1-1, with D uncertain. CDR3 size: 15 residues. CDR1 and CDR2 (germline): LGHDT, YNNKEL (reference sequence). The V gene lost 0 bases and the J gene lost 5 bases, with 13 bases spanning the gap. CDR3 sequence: CASSQEGLRGTEAFF. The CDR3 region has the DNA TGTGCCAGCAGCCAAGAGGGCCTCCGAGGAACTGAAGCTTTCTTT.

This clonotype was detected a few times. CDR3 loop: CASSPGGYTGELFF. The CDR3 DNA sequence: TGTGCCAGCAGTCCAGGGGGCTACACCGGGGAGCTGTTTTTT. The V and J genes are TRBV12-3 or TRBV12-4 and TRBJ2-2, with TRBD1 identical over 8 bases. V shed 5 bases and J 3 bases; nucleotides not matched to a gene: 2. CDR3 size: 14 residues.

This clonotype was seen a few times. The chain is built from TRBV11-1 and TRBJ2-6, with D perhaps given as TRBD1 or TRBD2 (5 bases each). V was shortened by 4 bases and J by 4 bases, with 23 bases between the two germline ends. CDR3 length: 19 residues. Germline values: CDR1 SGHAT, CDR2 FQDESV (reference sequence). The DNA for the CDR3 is TGTGCCAGCAGCTCTGCCTCTAGGGGAACTCCGGGGGGGGCCAACGTCCTGACTTTC. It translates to CASSSASRGTPGGANVLTF. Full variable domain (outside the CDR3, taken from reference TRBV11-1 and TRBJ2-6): EAEVAQSPRYKITEKSQAVAFWCDPISGHATLYWYRQILGQGPELLVQFQDESVVDDSQLPKDRFSAERLKGVDSTLKIQPAELGDSAMYLCASSSASRGTPGGANVLTFGAGSRLTVL.

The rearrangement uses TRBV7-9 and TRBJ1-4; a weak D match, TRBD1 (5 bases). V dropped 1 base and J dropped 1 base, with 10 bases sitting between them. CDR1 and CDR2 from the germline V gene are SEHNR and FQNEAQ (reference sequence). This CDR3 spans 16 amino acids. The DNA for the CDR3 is TGTGCCAGCAGCTTAGGGAGTGGGGGAACTAATGAAAAACTGTTTTTT. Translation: CASSLGSGGTNEKLFF.